This T cell receptor (beta chain) was recovered during a study of T cell repertoires in cytomegalovirus infection. About the research overall: Recently identified HLA-C-restricted CMV epitopes and well-studied HLA-B-restricted CMV epitopes were used by the study.

The length of the CDR3 is 14 residues. In germline, CDR1 is MNHEY, CDR2 SMNVEV (reference sequence). V shed 3 bases and J shed 5 bases, with 14 bases lying between them. TCRdb fed the reads into MiXCR, producing one record per CDR3 protein. This sample has 830,000 or so distinct CDR3 sequences; 32% occur once, and the top ten carry approximately 13%. This clonotype showed up just a few times. Its specificity is not known. The clonotype was recovered from a human donor in good health (CMV status not recorded). Some clones in this sample may be carry-over from other donors' samples. The chain employs TRBV27 and TRBJ2-7; possibly TRBD1 or TRBD2 for D (5 bases each). Specimen: cultured CD8+ T cells from PBMCs, collected from culture after CMV antigen stimulation. Here the CDR3 DNA reads TGTGCCAGCAGTTTTGGGGGAAAGGGGAACGAGCAGTACTTC. It is translated as CASSFGGKGNEQYF.